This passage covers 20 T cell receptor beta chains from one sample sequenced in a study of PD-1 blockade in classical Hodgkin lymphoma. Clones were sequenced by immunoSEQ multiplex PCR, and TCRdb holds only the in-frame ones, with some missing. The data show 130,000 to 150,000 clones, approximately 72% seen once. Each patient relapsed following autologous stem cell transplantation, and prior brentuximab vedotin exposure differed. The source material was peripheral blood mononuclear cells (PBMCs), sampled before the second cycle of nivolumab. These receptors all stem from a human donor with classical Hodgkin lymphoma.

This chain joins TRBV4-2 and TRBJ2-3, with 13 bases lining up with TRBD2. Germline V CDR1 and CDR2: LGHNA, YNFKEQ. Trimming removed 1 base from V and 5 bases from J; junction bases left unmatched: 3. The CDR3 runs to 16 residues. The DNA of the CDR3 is TGTGCCAGCAGCCAAGTTGGACTAGCGGGGGAAGATACGCAGTATTTT. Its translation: CASSQVGLAGEDTQYF.

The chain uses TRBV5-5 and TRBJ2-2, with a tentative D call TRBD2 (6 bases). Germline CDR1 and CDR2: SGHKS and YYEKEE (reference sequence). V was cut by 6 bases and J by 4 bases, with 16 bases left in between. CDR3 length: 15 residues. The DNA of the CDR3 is TGTGCCAGCACCCGAGCGGAGGGAGCCACCGGGGAGCTGTTTTTT. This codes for CASTRAEGATGELFF.

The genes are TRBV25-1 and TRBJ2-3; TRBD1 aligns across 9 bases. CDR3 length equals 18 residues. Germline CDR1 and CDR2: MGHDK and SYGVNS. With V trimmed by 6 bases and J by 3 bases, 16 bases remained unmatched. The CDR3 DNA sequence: TGTGCCAGCAGGGCCTTCGATGGGGTGACAGGGGGGACAGATACGCAGTATTTT. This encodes CASRAFDGVTGGTDTQYF.

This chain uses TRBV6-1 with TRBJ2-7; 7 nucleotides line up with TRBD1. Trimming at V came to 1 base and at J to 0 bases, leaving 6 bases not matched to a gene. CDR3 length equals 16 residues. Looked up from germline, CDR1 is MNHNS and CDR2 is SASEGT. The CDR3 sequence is CASSEEDRLNSYEQYF. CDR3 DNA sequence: TGTGCCAGCAGTGAAGAGGACAGGCTAAACTCCTACGAGCAGTACTTC.

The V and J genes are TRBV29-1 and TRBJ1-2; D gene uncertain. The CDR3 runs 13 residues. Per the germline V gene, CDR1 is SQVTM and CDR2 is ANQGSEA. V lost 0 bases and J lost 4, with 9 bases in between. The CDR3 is CSVEDATTYGYTF. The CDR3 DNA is TGCAGCGTTGAAGATGCAACAACCTATGGCTACACCTTC.

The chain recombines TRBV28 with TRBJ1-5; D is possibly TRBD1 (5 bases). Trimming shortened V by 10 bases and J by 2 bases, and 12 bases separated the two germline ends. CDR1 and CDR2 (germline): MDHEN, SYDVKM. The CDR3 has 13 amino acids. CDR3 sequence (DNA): TGTGCCAACGGGCGGGGGGGCAATCAGCCCCAGCATTTT. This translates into CANGRGGNQPQHF.

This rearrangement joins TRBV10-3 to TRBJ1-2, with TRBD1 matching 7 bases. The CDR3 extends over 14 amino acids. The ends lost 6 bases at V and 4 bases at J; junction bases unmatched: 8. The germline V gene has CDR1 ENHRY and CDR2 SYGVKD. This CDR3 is CAISENRDSYGYTF. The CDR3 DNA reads TGTGCCATCAGCGAGAACCGGGACAGCTATGGCTACACCTTC.

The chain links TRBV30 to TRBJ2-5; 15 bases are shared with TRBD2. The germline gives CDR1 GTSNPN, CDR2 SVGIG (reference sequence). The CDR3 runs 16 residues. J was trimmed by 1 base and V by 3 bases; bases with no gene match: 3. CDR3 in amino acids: CAWRGLAGGPQETQYF. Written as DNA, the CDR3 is TGTGCCTGGAGAGGACTAGCGGGAGGGCCCCAAGAGACCCAGTACTTC.

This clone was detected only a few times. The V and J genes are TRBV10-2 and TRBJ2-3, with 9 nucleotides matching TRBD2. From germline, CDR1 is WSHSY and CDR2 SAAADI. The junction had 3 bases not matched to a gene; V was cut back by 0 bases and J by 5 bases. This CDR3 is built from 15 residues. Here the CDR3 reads CASSESSGGGDTQYF. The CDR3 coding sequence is TGCGCCAGCAGTGAGTCTAGCGGGGGTGGAGATACGCAGTATTTT.

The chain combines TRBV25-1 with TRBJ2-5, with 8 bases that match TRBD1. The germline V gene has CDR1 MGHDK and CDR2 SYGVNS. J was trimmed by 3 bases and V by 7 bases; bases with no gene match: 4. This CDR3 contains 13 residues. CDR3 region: CASTDRDEETQYF. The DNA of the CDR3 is TGTGCCAGCACGGACAGGGATGAAGAGACCCAGTACTTC. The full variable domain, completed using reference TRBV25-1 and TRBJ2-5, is EADIYQTPRYLVIGTGKKITLECSQTMGHDKMYWYQQDPGMELHLIHYSYGVNSTEKGDLSSESTVSRIRTEHFPLTLESARPSHTSQYLCASTDRDEETQYFGPGTRLLVL.

In nucleotides, the CDR3 is TGTGCCAGCAGCACAGCTAGGAATGAGCAGTTCTTC. Protein sequence: CASSTARNEQFF. The chain couples TRBV28 to TRBJ2-1; no definite D call. Germline CDR1 reads MDHEN; CDR2 reads SYDVKM. The V end was cut by 6 bases, the J end by 7 bases, with 10 bases between. The CDR3 spans 12 residues.

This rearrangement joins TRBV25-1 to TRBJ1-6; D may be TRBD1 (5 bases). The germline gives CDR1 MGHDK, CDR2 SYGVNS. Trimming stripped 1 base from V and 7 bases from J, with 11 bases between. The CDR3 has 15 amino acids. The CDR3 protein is CASSELRGWNSPLHF. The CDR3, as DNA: TGTGCCAGCAGTGAATTGCGGGGGTGGAATTCACCCCTCCACTTT.

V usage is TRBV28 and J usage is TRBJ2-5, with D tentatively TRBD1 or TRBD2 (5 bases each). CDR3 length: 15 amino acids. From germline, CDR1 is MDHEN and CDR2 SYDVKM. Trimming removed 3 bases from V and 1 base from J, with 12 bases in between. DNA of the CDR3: TGTGCCAGCAGTTTTTACGGGACCCTCCAAGAGACCCAGTACTTC. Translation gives CASSFYGTLQETQYF.

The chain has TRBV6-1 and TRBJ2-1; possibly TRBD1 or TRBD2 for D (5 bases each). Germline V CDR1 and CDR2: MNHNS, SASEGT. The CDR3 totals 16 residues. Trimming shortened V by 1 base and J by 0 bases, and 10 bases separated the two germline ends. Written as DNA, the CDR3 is TGTGCCAGCAGTGAAGAGGCAGGGAGCTCCTACAATGAGCAGTTCTTC. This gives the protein CASSEEAGSSYNEQFF.

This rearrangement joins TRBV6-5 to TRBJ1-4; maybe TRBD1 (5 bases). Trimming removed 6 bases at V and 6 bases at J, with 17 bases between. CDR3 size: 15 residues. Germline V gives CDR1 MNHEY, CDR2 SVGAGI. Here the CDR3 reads CASRRVTTGDEKLFF. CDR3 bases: TGTGCCAGCAGGAGAGTGACCACGGGGGATGAAAAACTGTTTTTT.

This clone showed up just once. The CDR3 sequence: CASSLYPSGNTGELFF. The CDR3, as DNA: TGTGCCAGCAGCTTGTACCCTAGCGGGAACACCGGGGAGCTGTTTTTT. The chain combines TRBV5-5 with TRBJ2-2, with 7 bases that match TRBD2. Trimming cost V 1 base and J 1 base; bases outside gene matches: 4. CDR1 SGHKS and CDR2 YYEKEE come from the germline V gene (reference sequence). The CDR3 spans 16 residues.

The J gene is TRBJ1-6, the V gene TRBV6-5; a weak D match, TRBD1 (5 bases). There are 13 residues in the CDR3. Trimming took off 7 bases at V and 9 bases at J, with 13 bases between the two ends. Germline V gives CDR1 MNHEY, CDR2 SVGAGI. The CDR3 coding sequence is TGTGCCAGCAAGCCGGGGCTTAGTTCACCCCTCCACTTT. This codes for CASKPGLSSPLHF.

As DNA, the CDR3 is TGTGCCAGCAGCTTACAGGGTATTTCGGAAGAGACCCAGTACTTC. Its translation is CASSLQGISEETQYF. The V gene is TRBV11-3, the J gene TRBJ2-5, with D possibly TRBD1 on 5 matching bases. Between the trimmed V and J ends, which lost 2 bases and 3 bases, there was a span of 13 bases. This CDR3 spans 15 amino acids. Per germline, CDR1 SGHNT and CDR2 YENEEA.

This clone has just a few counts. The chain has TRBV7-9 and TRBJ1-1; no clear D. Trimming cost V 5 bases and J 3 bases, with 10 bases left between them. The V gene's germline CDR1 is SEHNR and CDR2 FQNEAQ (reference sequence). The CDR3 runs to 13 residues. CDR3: CASSPLQYTEAFF. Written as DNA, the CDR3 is TGTGCCAGCAGCCCCTTACAGTACACTGAAGCTTTCTTT.

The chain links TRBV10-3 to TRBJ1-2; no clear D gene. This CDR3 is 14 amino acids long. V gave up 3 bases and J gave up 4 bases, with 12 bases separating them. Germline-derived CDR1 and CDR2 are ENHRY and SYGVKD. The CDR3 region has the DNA TGTGCCATCAGTGACCAAGCTAGTGGCTATGGCTACACCTTC. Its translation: CAISDQASGYGYTF.